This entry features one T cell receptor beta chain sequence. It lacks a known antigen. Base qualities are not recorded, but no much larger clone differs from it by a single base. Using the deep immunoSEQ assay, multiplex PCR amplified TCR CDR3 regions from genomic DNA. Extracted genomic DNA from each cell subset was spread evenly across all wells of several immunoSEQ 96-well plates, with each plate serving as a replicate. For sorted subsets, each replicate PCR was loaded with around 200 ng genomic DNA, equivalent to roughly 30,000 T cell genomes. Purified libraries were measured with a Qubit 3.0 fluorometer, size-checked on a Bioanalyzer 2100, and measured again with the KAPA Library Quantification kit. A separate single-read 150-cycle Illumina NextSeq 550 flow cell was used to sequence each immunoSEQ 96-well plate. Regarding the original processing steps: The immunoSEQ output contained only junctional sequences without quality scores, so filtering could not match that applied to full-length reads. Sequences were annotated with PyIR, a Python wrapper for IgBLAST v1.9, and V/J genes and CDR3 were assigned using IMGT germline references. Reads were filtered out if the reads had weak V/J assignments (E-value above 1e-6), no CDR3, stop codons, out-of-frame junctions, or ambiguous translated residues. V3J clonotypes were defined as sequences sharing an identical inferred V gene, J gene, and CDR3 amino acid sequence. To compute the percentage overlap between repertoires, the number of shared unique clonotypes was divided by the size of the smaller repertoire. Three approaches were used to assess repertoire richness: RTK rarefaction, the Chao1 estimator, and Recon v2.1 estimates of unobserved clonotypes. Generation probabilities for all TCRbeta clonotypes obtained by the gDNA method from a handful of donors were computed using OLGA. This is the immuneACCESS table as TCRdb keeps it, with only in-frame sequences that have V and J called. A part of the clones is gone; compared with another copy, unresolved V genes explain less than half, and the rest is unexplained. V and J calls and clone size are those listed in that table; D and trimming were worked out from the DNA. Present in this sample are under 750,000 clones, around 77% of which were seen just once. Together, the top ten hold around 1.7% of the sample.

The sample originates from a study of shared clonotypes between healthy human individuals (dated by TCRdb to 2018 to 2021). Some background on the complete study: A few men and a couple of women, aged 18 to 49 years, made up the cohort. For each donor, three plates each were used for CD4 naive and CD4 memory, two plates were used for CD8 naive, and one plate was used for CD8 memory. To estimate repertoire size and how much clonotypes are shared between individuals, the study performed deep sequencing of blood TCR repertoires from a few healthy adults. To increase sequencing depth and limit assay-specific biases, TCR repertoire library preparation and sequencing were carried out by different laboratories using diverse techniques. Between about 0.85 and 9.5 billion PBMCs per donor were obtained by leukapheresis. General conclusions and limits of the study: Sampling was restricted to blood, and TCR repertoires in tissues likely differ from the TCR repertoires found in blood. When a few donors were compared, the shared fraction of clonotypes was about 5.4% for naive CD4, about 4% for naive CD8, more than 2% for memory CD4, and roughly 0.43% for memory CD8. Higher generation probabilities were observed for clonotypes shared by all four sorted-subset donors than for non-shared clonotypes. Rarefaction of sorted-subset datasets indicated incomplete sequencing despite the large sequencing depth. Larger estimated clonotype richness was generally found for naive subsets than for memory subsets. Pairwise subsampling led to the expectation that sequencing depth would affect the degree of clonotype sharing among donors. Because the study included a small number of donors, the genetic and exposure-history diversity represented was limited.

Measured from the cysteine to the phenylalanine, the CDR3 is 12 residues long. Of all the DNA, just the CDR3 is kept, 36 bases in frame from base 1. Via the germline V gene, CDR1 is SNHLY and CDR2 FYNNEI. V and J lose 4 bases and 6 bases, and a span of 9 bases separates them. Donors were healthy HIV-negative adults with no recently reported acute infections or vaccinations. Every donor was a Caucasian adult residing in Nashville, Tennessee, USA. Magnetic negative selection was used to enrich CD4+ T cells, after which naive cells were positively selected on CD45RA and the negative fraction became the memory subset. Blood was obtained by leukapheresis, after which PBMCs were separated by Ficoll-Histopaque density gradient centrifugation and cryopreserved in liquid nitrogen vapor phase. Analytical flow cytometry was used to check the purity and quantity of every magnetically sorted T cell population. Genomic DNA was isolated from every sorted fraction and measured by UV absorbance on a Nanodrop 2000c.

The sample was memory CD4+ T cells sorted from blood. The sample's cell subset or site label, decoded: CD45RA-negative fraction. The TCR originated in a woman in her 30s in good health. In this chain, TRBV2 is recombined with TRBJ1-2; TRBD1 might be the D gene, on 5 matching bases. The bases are TGTGCCAGCAGTGTTCTGGGGGATGGCTACACCTTC. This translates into CASSVLGDGYTF.